The present entry profiles one T cell receptor (beta chain) with its context. Its antigen is unknown. This record belongs to a study of cytomegalovirus exposure and HLA in healthy donors. Study conclusions and caveats: CMV serostatus stood as the only immune exposure information on hand. Rarity characterized most TCR sequences, yet some public TCRs appeared in many donors. According to the study, 160 or so TCR beta chains were cytomegalovirus-associated. Highly shared variants forming one cluster were likely a sequencing artifact.

The PCR used 60 Vbeta and 13 Jbeta primers. Assay: immunoSEQ multiplex PCR; the TCRdb copy retains only in-frame clones and omits some. This sample has approximately 190,000 clones, with 81% found just once. The sequenced sample was PBMCs. This receptor was taken from a man in his forties in good health and CMV-seropositive.

CDR3: CASSRDRRGEDEQYF. CDR3 bases: TGCGCCAGCAGCCGGGACCGCCGTGGGGAGGACGAGCAGTACTTC. The genes are TRBV5-1 and TRBJ2-5, with TRBD2 as a possible D gene (6 bases). With the DNA end fitting TRBJ2-7 better, the J assignment may be wrong. Germline V gene data show CDR1 as SGHRS and CDR2 as YFSETQ. CDR3 size: 15 residues.